One sample yielded the 32 T cell receptor beta chains listed below, sequenced in a study of molecular identifiers for immune sequencing clone quantification. Each CDR3 protein gets one entry after TCRdb re-called the PCR reads with MiXCR. The sample contains 80,000 to 100,000 distinct CDR3 sequences, 20% to 25% of which appear only once. The sequencing sample was made of naive CD8+ T cells from blood, with Jurkat cell RNA spiked in. The subset denotes: FACS-sorted CD8+CD4-CCR7+CD45RA+ naive T cells. These receptors came from a human donor in good health. Some libraries in this study had Jurkat cell RNA spiked in.

Comments on this clonotype: This may be a read error, as it is one base from a much larger clone. The CDR3 region is CASSPPDRLSTDTQYF. The CDR3 nucleotides are TGTGCCAGCTCACCACCGGACAGGTTGAGCACAGATACGCAGTATTTT. The gene calls are TRBV18 and TRBJ2-3; 7 bases are shared with TRBD1. The CDR3 spans 16 residues. J was trimmed by 0 bases and V by 0 bases; bases with no gene match: 3. Germline V gene data show CDR1 as KGHSH and CDR2 as LQKENI.

This clonotype appeared many times. The chain combines TRBV5-1 with TRBJ2-3, with TRBD2 as a possible D gene (6 bases). The CDR3 length is 16 residues. Germline-derived CDR1 and CDR2 are SGHRS and YFSETQ. The V end lost 2 bases, the J end lost 3 bases, and 16 bases lay between the germline ends. In DNA form, the CDR3 reads TGCGCCAGCAGCTTCGGGGAGTGGAGGGTGACAGATACGCAGTATTTT. This encodes CASSFGEWRVTDTQYF. Using reference TRBV5-1 and TRBJ2-3 for the parts outside the CDR3, the full variable domain is KAGVTQTPRYLIKTRGQQVTLSCSPISGHRSVSWYQQTPGQGLQFLFEYFSETQRNKGNFPGRFSGRQFSNSRSEMNVSTLELGDSALYLCASSFGEWRVTDTQYFGPGTRLTVL.

In its sample, this clonotype was seen many times. The chain recombines TRBV20-1 with TRBJ1-1; D is perhaps TRBD1 (5 bases). Germline-derived CDR1 and CDR2 are DFQATT and SNEGSKA (reference sequence). The CDR3 is 16 residues long. Trimming removed 3 bases from V and 5 bases from J, with 22 bases in between. The CDR3: CSASSHFGAAKTEAFF. Here the CDR3 DNA reads TGCAGTGCTAGCTCCCACTTCGGGGCGGCGAAGACTGAAGCTTTCTTT.

This clonotype was counted many times. V and J are TRBV12-3 or TRBV12-4 and TRBJ1-2; D perhaps matches TRBD1 (5 bases). This CDR3 has 14 amino acids. V shed 5 bases and J shed 8 bases, with 18 bases lying between them. The CDR3 DNA reads as TGTGCCAGCAGTCCCTCGGGGGGAACATGGGGCTACACCTTC. Amino acid sequence: CASSPSGGTWGYTF.

In its sample, this clonotype was seen once. One junction end disagrees with the germline gene, perhaps due to a read error. The chain combines TRBV27 with TRBJ2-7, with D perhaps TRBD2 (6 bases). This CDR3 region has 14 residues. The germline CDR1 and CDR2 sequences are MNHEY and SMNVEV (reference sequence). The CDR3 spells CASSLWWDSFEQYF. In DNA, the CDR3 is TGTGCCAGCAGTTTATGGTGGGACTCCTTCGAGCAGTACTTC.

This clonotype was counted between two and nine times. The chain couples TRBV10-3 to TRBJ1-3; D might be TRBD1 (6 bases). The ends were cut back, 6 bases at V and 0 bases at J, with 21 bases in the middle. The germline CDR1 and CDR2 sequences are ENHRY and SYGVKD. The CDR3 sequence is 18 residues long. For the CDR3, the DNA is TGTGCCATCAGCCGGGGGGCCGCCGAGGGGGTCTCTGGAAACACCATATATTTT. It codes for CAISRGAAEGVSGNTIYF.

Remarks on this clonotype: A much more abundant neighbour one base away suggests this may be a read error. The rearrangement links TRBV30 to TRBJ2-7, with D uncertain. The CDR3 runs 14 residues. Per germline, CDR1 GTSNPN and CDR2 SVGIG (reference sequence). The V end was cut by 1 base, the J end by 2 bases, with 12 bases between. The CDR3 DNA reads as TGTGCCTGGAGTGCCGGACCTGGGGCCTACGAGCAGTACTTC. This encodes CAWSAGPGAYEQYF.

This clonotype was recorded many times. The chain is built from TRBV28 and TRBJ2-3; D is ambiguous. Germline V gene data show CDR1 as MDHEN and CDR2 as SYDVKM. V dropped 10 bases and J dropped 3 bases, with 8 bases sitting between them. The CDR3 spans 11 residues. The CDR3 loop is CATQETDTQYF. CDR3 coding DNA: TGTGCCACGCAGGAGACAGATACGCAGTATTTT.

This clonotype was found many times. This chain links TRBV19 with TRBJ1-1; TRBD1 matches at 7 bases. In germline, CDR1 is LNHDA, CDR2 SQIVND (reference sequence). Unmatched junction bases numbered 11, after V lost 4 bases and J lost 6 bases. CDR3 length: 15 amino acids. CDR3 amino acids: CASSKSGTEYSEAFF. DNA for the CDR3: TGTGCCAGTAGTAAATCCGGGACAGAATATTCTGAAGCTTTCTTT.

This clonotype was counted ten times or more. V and J are TRBV28 and TRBJ2-7, with D uncertain. Germline V gene lookup returns CDR1 MDHEN and CDR2 SYDVKM. Trimming removed 4 bases from V and 4 bases from J, with 20 bases in between. CDR3 length: 16 residues. The CDR3 nucleotides are TGTGCCAGCAGTTCCTATGGGCAGGACCCTTCTTACGAGCAGTACTTC. As protein: CASSSYGQDPSYEQYF.

The CDR3 DNA reads as TGTGCCAGCAGCTTGTTGGGCGCGCGAGGGTTGAACACTGAAGCTTTCTTT. Translation gives CASSLLGARGLNTEAFF. The chain links TRBV5-6 to TRBJ1-1; D gene uncertain. There are 17 residues in the CDR3. Per germline, CDR1 SGHDT and CDR2 YYEEEE. Trimming removed 1 base at V and 0 bases at J, with 16 bases between.

Worth noting for this clonotype: A clone one base away is much larger, so this may be a read error. The chain recombines TRBV29-1 with TRBJ1-1; D uncertain. There are 11 residues in the CDR3. Germline V gene data show CDR1 as SQVTM and CDR2 as ANQGSEA. The CDR3 DNA is TGCAGCTTTGAGTTTGGGACTGAAGCTTTCTTT. This codes for CSFEFGTEAFF.

This clonotype was counted at least ten times. V usage is TRBV9 and J usage is TRBJ1-2, with a weak D call TRBD1 (5 bases). The germline V and J ends were trimmed by 3 bases and 10 bases, with 31 bases remaining between them. This CDR3 is 18 amino acids long. CDR1 and CDR2 from the germline V gene are SGDLS and YYNGEE. CDR3 DNA sequence: TGTGCCAGCAGCGCTCTCAGCCCCACCTTTGAGGGGATATACGACTACACCTTC. This sequence encodes CASSALSPTFEGIYDYTF.

Worth noting for this clonotype: This clone may be a read error of a much larger clone one base away. This chain links TRBV19 with TRBJ2-1; D perhaps matches TRBD2 (5 bases). Per the germline V gene, CDR1 is LNHDA and CDR2 is SQIVND (reference sequence). V dropped 6 bases and J dropped 4 bases, with 13 bases sitting between them. There are 14 residues in the CDR3. CDR3 region: CASSPSEAYNEQFF. CDR3 coding DNA: TGTGCCAGTAGCCCCTCGGAGGCATACAATGAGCAGTTCTTC.

This clonotype has ten or more counts. The chain joins TRBV6-2 or TRBV6-3 to TRBJ2-2, with TRBD1 matching over 7 bases. Trimming cost V 11 bases and J 7 bases; bases outside gene matches: 22. CDR3 length equals 17 residues. Germline CDR1 MNHEY, CDR2 SVGEGT. The CDR3 loop reads CACYPTPTGLKVGELFF. The CDR3 DNA reads as TGTGCCTGCTATCCCACTCCGACAGGGTTAAAAGTCGGGGAGCTGTTTTTT.

The chain links TRBV30 to TRBJ2-5; D call uncertain. CDR3 length: 14 residues. Per germline, CDR1 GTSNPN and CDR2 SVGIG (reference sequence). V lost 2 bases to trimming and J lost 2 bases, with 12 bases between them. The CDR3: CAWSPTITQETQYF. CDR3 DNA sequence: TGTGCCTGGAGTCCAACAATAACACAAGAGACCCAGTACTTC.

Regarding this clonotype: A much larger clone lies a single base off, so this may be a read error. The V gene is TRBV6-1, the J gene TRBJ2-7; TRBD2 is a possible D gene (5 bases). The germline gives CDR1 MNHNS, CDR2 SASEGT. The CDR3 has 14 amino acids. The CDR3 bases are TGTGCCAGCACTGAACTGGGGAGCTCCTACGAGCAGTACTTC. Protein sequence: CASTELGSSYEQYF.

To note about this clonotype: Just one base apart from a much larger clone, this may be a read error. The rearrangement joins TRBV5-8 to TRBJ2-1, with 8 bases that match TRBD1. CDR3 length: 15 residues. Germline CDR1 and CDR2: SGHTS and YDEGEE. V dropped 4 bases and J dropped 9; count of bases not matched to a gene: 12. This CDR3 is CASSESPGQVVEQFF. The CDR3 DNA sequence: TGTGCCAGCAGCGAATCCCCGGGACAGGTGGTTGAGCAGTTCTTC.

At least ten counts were recorded for this clonotype. The gene calls are TRBV27 and TRBJ2-7; 12 nucleotides align to TRBD2. The CDR3 is 16 amino acids. CDR1 and CDR2 (germline): MNHEY, SMNVEV (reference sequence). V trimming: 2 bases; J trimming: 6 bases; junction bases outside the gene matches: 8. The DNA of the CDR3 is TGTGCCAGCAGTTTAAACCTAGCGGGGGGGCCGATCGAGCAGTACTTC. This sequence encodes CASSLNLAGGPIEQYF.

The V gene is TRBV11-2, the J gene TRBJ1-1; D is possibly TRBD1 (5 bases). The V end lost 5 bases, the J end lost 5 bases, and 15 bases lay between the germline ends. The CDR3 covers 14 residues. CDR1 is SGHAT, CDR2 FQNNGV, per germline. The CDR3 loop reads CASSAGTARTEAFF. In nucleotides, the CDR3 is TGTGCCAGCAGCGCGGGGACCGCGAGGACTGAAGCTTTCTTT.

This clonotype appeared a few times. This rearrangement joins TRBV11-3 to TRBJ1-5; D uncertain. Trimming removed 11 bases at V and 3 bases at J, with 23 bases between. CDR1 SGHNT and CDR2 YENEEA come from the germline V gene. This CDR3 has 16 residues. CDR3 loop: CAAREVTRRYNQPQHF. For the CDR3, the DNA is TGTGCCGCAAGAGAAGTAACACGAAGGTACAATCAGCCCCAGCATTTT.

About this clonotype: A much bigger clone sits one base away, suggesting this may be a read error. CDR3 loop: CASSRAQESDYTF. In nucleotides, the CDR3 is TGTGCCAGCAGCCGTGCACAGGAATCTGACTACACCTTC. The V call is TRBV7-9, the J call TRBJ1-2, with D possibly TRBD1 on 5 matching bases. The CDR3 sequence is 13 residues long. Trimming removed 5 bases at V and 10 bases at J, with 17 bases between. Germline V gives CDR1 SEHNR, CDR2 FQNEAQ (reference sequence).

The rearrangement uses TRBV25-1 and TRBJ2-1; TRBD2 matches 11 bases. Germline V gene sequence: CDR1 MGHDK, CDR2 SYGVNS. The CDR3 covers 17 residues. V lost 6 bases and J lost 4; bases outside the gene matches: 11. CDR3 in DNA: TGTGCCAGCAGCCCGGGACTAGCGGATCGGGAGTACAATGAGCAGTTCTTC. This gives the protein CASSPGLADREYNEQFF.

In this sample, this clonotype turned up many times. This chain connects TRBV7-6 to TRBJ2-3; 7 bases match TRBD2. The V gene's germline CDR1 is SGHVS and CDR2 FNYEAQ. Trimming took 1 base from V and 2 from J; bases not matched to a gene: 3. The CDR3 is made up of 15 amino acids. Here the CDR3 DNA reads TGTGCCAGCAGCTTAGGTCTAGCGGACACAGATACGCAGTATTTT. It is translated as CASSLGLADTDTQYF.

This chain links TRBV6-2 or TRBV6-3 with TRBJ2-2, with 10 bases aligning to TRBD2. With 2 bases clipped from V and 5 bases from J, the junction kept 8 bases outside the gene matches. Germline V CDR1 and CDR2: MNHEY, SVGEGT. The CDR3 is made up of 17 amino acids. The CDR3 nucleotides read TGTGCCAGCAGTTACACACTAGCGGGACACCGGACCGGGGAGCTGTTTTTT. This encodes CASSYTLAGHRTGELFF.

In the case of this clonotype: An end of the junction differs from the germline gene, which may be a read error. The V call is TRBV30, the J call TRBJ2-6; unclear D gene. The CDR3 sequence is 17 residues long. Germline lookup yields CDR1 GTSNPN and CDR2 SVGIG (reference sequence). DNA of the CDR3: TGTGCCTGGAGTTTCTCCAGGCTCTTCGGAGAGGCCAACATCCTGACTTTC. This gives the protein CAWSFSRLFGEANILTF. Full variable domain (rest looked up from reference TRBV30 and TRBJ2-6): SQTIHQWPATLVQPVGSPLSLECTVEGTSNPNLYWYRQAAGRGLQLLFYSVGIGQISSEVPQNLSASRPQDRQFILSSKKLLLSDSGFYLCAWSFSRLFGEANILTFGAGSRLTVL.

This clonotype was seen ten or more times. The CDR3 sequence: CASSYARYSNQPQHF. The DNA of the CDR3 is TGTGCCAGCAGTTACGCTAGGTATAGCAATCAGCCCCAGCATTTT. This chain connects TRBV6-6 to TRBJ1-5; D is unclear. Trimming left V 2 bases short and J 0 bases short, with 8 bases between. This CDR3 is 15 amino acids long. Germline V CDR1 and CDR2: MNHNY, SVGAGI (reference sequence).

This clonotype turned up a few times. This clone may be a read error of a much larger clone one base away. The chain employs TRBV12-3 or TRBV12-4 and TRBJ2-3; D unclear. The CDR3 contains 13 residues. The germline V and J ends were trimmed by 6 bases and 1 base, with 8 bases remaining between them. In DNA, the CDR3 is TGTGCCAGCAGGTGCAGACGCACAGATACGCAGTATTTT. As protein: CASRCRRTDTQYF.

This clonotype was recorded many times. The chain recombines TRBV11-2 with TRBJ2-3, with 11 bases lining up with TRBD1. The CDR3 spans 16 residues. V was clipped by 1 base and J by 5 bases; unmatched bases: 5. The germline V gene has CDR1 SGHAT and CDR2 FQNNGV. The CDR3 reads CASSLGGQGAEDTQYF. CDR3 nucleotide sequence: TGTGCCAGCAGCTTAGGAGGACAGGGGGCCGAAGATACGCAGTATTTT.

This clonotype was observed a single time. Just one base apart from a much larger clone, this may be a read error. The gene calls are TRBV27 and TRBJ2-3, with 9 bases aligning to TRBD2. Per the germline V gene, CDR1 is MNHEY and CDR2 is SMNVEV (reference sequence). The V segment lost 5 bases and the J segment 4 bases; nucleotides outside the gene matches: 13. CDR3 size: 17 residues. The CDR3 reads CASSTNSGGSSPDTQYF. The CDR3 DNA reads TGTGCCAGCAGTACGAACAGCGGGGGGTCTAGCCCAGATACGCAGTATTTT.

Ten or more counts support this clonotype. The chain uses TRBV24-1 and TRBJ2-1; 11 bases line up with TRBD2. Per germline, CDR1 KGHDR and CDR2 SFDVKD. The V gene end was trimmed by 3 bases and the J gene end by 8 bases; junction bases not matched to a gene: 11. CDR3 size: 17 residues. CDR3 sequence reads: CATSDQLLAGGLHEQFF. The CDR3 coding sequence is TGTGCCACCAGTGATCAACTATTAGCGGGAGGGCTTCATGAGCAGTTCTTC.

Note on this clonotype: A much larger clonotype is one base distant, so this may be a read error. Since the CDR3 does not end with the conserved phenylalanine or tryptophan, this likely comes from a read error. This sequence joins TRBV4-1 and TRBJ1-1, with 11 bases identical to TRBD1. The V gene end was trimmed by 3 bases and the J gene end by 5 bases; junction bases not matched to a gene: 2. The germline gives CDR1 MGHRA, CDR2 YSYEKL. There are 14 residues in the CDR3. CDR3 region: CASSHGQGATEAFL. CDR3 DNA: TGCGCCAGCAGCCATGGACAGGGGGCGACTGAAGCTTTCCTT.